The sequence of this T cell receptor beta chain was determined in a study of cytomegalovirus exposure and HLA in healthy donors. The study ran its PCR with 60 Vbeta and 13 Jbeta primers. TCRdb's table, derived via immunoSEQ multiplex PCR, lists solely in-frame clones and lacks some. This table has some 120,000 clones, 80% appearing once. The length of the CDR3 is 16 residues. Germline V CDR1 and CDR2: MDHEN, SYDVKM. J lost 4 bases, V lost 5 bases, and 12 bases had no gene match. General study results and limits: In terms of immune exposure information, only CMV serostatus was available. The authors listed around 150 TCR beta chains as cytomegalovirus-associated.

This clone was seen a few times. Its specificity is unknown. The V gene is TRBV28, the J gene TRBJ2-3; TRBD1 matches 7 bases. The clonotype was recovered from a middle-aged man in good health and CMV-seronegative. Sequenced material: PBMCs. The CDR3 region is CASSPPTGSGADTQYF. In DNA form, the CDR3 reads TGTGCCAGCAGTCCACCGACAGGGTCGGGCGCAGATACGCAGTATTTT.